These T cell receptor beta chains were read from a single sample in a study of shared clonotypes between healthy human individuals. Sequencing used immunoSEQ multiplex PCR; TCRdb keeps in-frame clones, though not all of them. The data contain under 1 million clones, 80% to 95% of them singletons. The sequenced sample was naive CD8+ T cells sorted from blood. The receptors come from a man aged 25 to 45 in good health. The conserved cysteine and the conserved F or W are not part of the CDR3 here.

V gene: TRBV11-2; CDR3 protein: ASSLDRPGTGQETQY
V gene: TRBV27; CDR3 protein: ASSFGKKYEQY
V gene: TRBV6-1; CDR3 protein: ASTGDDSSYNEQF
V gene: TRBV27; CDR3 protein: ASSSGPGEQY
V gene: TRBV15; CDR3 protein: ATSTSYEQY
V gene: TRBV9; CDR3 protein: ASSGRTSGTTDTQY
V gene: TRBV5-1; CDR3 protein: ASSLRFGGDNEQF
V gene: TRBV10-3; CDR3 protein: AISQAGEGYNEQF
V gene: TRBV11-2; CDR3 protein: ASRLQGREQY
V gene: TRBV19; CDR3 protein: ASSLGQGYEQY
V gene: TRBV4-1; CDR3 protein: ASSQDNKGFAQGEDEAF
V gene: TRBV21-1; CDR3 protein: ASSSRTSGRVYTDTQY
V gene: TRBV13; CDR3 protein: ASSFIGAMNTEAF
V gene: TRBV7-9; CDR3 protein: ASSHPGLAGGLDEQF
V gene: TRBV27; CDR3 protein: ASSPFGYEQY
V gene: TRBV6-1; CDR3 protein: ASSERLAGSNEQF
V gene: TRBV29-1; CDR3 protein: SDLSWAESVNEQF
V gene: TRBV6-5; CDR3 protein: ASSLVQGRTDTQY
V gene: TRBV5-6; CDR3 protein: ASSFEGNTEAF
V gene: TRBV5-1; CDR3 protein: ASSDERSSSLSYNEQF
V gene: TRBV19; CDR3 protein: ASSIWTGTNTEAF
V gene: TRBV9; CDR3 protein: ASRSLAGDPGELF
V gene: TRBV4-1; CDR3 protein: ASSQESQLMAGGLSYEQY
V gene: TRBV27; CDR3 protein: ASSLRDRGYEQY
V gene: TRBV7-9; CDR3 protein: ASSKVEDLAKNIQY
V gene: TRBV28; CDR3 protein: ASSLREILWQY